This passage covers 23 T cell receptor beta chains from one sample sequenced in a study of molecular identifiers for immune sequencing clone quantification. MiXCR was run by TCRdb on the PCR reads, yielding one entry per CDR3 protein. The profile shows nearly 650,000 distinct CDR3 sequences, about 25% of them singletons. Sequencing was carried out using naive CD8+ T cells from blood, with Jurkat cell RNA spiked in. Stated subset: FACS-sorted CD8+CD4-CCR7+CD45RA+ naive T cells. The origin of the receptors is a human donor in good health. Some libraries in this study had Jurkat cell RNA spiked in.

The table lists this clonotype with a few counts. The V and J genes are TRBV7-9 and TRBJ2-2; 7 bases are a match to TRBD2. The V gene end was trimmed by 2 bases and the J gene end by 1 base; junction bases not matched to a gene: 1. CDR3 size: 15 residues. CDR1 is SEHNR and CDR2 is FQNEAQ in the germline V gene (reference sequence). CDR3 protein: CASSLTSVNTGELFF. The CDR3 DNA is TGTGCCAGCAGCTTAACTAGCGTGAACACCGGGGAGCTGTTTTTT.

Details on this clonotype: A junction boundary mismatches the germline segment, possibly from a read error. V gene TRBV5-6 combines with J gene TRBJ2-3; D not resolved. Germline CDR1 is SGHDT and CDR2 is YYEEEE. The CDR3 length is 13 residues. The CDR3 DNA sequence: TGTGCCAGCAACTTGGAAGGCACAGATACGCAGTATTTT. This gives the protein CASNLEGTDTQYF.

This clonotype has a handful of counts. The chain joins TRBV28 to TRBJ1-6; D unclear. This CDR3 contains 15 residues. Germline-derived CDR1 and CDR2 are MDHEN and SYDVKM. Trimming pared 7 bases from V and 2 bases from J, leaving 12 bases between. This CDR3 reads CASTPFGTYNSPLHF. CDR3 sequence (DNA): TGTGCCAGCACCCCATTCGGGACCTATAATTCACCCCTCCACTTT.

Concerning this clonotype: The junction departs from the called germline gene at one end, perhaps through a read error. This chain connects TRBV11-2 to TRBJ2-1; D perhaps matches TRBD2 (6 bases). CDR3 length equals 17 residues. Germline V lookup: CDR1 SGHAT, CDR2 FQNNGV. The DNA for the CDR3 is TGTGCCAGCAGCCTGATGCTATCGGGAGTGTCGGGTAATGAGCCGTTCTTC. The encoded protein is CASSLMLSGVSGNEPFF.

This clonotype was counted only a few times. The chain links TRBV12-3 or TRBV12-4 to TRBJ2-5; D may correspond to TRBD1 or TRBD2 (5 bases each). The CDR3 length is 13 residues. Trimming took off 6 bases at V and 5 bases at J, with 13 bases between the two ends. For the CDR3, the DNA is TGTGCCAGCAGCGGGGCCCCGTGGGAGACCCAGTACTTC. It is translated as CASSGAPWETQYF.

This clonotype appeared a few times. This chain links TRBV6-5 with TRBJ2-1; tentatively, D is TRBD2 (7 bases). Trimming left V 2 bases short and J 2 bases short, with 13 bases between. This CDR3 comprises 16 residues. The germline gives CDR1 MNHEY, CDR2 SVGAGI. The CDR3 loop is CASSYGRGAPYNEQFF. Written as DNA, the CDR3 is TGTGCCAGCAGTTACGGTCGGGGGGCCCCCTACAATGAGCAGTTCTTC.

The CDR3 coding sequence is TGTGCCAGTAGTGGGTCGTGGGGGAGCACTGAAGCTTTCTTT. Residues: CASSGSWGSTEAFF. This sequence joins TRBV19 and TRBJ1-1; D is possibly TRBD1 (5 bases). Germline CDR1 reads LNHDA; CDR2 reads SQIVND (reference sequence). This CDR3 has 14 amino acids. The V and J ends lost 5 bases and 4 bases respectively, with 14 bases between them.

This clonotype was seen only once. This may come from a read error, since a much larger clone is one base off. As the CDR3 is not closed by the conserved phenylalanine or tryptophan, this likely results from a read error. V gene TRBV7-9 combines with J gene TRBJ1-1, with D unclear. There are 12 residues in the CDR3. Germline lookup yields CDR1 SEHNR and CDR2 FQNEAQ (reference sequence). V was cut by 3 bases and J by 7 bases, with 9 bases left in between. In DNA, the CDR3 is TGTGCCAGCAGCTTCAGTTTGGATGAAGCTTTCCTT. Protein sequence: CASSFSLDEAFL.

This clonotype has at least ten counts. This chain links TRBV7-8 with TRBJ2-5; the match to TRBD1 covers 7 bases. With 5 bases clipped from V and 1 base from J, the junction kept 10 bases outside the gene matches. Germline CDR1 reads SGHVS; CDR2 reads FQNEAQ. The CDR3 totals 16 residues. The CDR3 sequence is CASSGATGWFQETQYF. The CDR3 DNA reads as TGTGCCAGCAGCGGGGCGACAGGGTGGTTCCAAGAGACCCAGTACTTC.

This clonotype has only a few counts. This rearrangement joins TRBV13 to TRBJ2-1; 11 nucleotides line up with TRBD2. CDR3 length: 15 amino acids. Germline V gives CDR1 PRHDT, CDR2 FYEKMQ (reference sequence). V shed 1 base and J 5 bases; nucleotides not matched to a gene: 1. Here the CDR3 DNA reads TGTGCCAGCAGCTTAGTACTAGCGGGGGACAATGAGCAGTTCTTC. Translating it yields CASSLVLAGDNEQFF.

The rearrangement joins TRBV10-3 to TRBJ2-7; TRBD2 matches at 9 bases. The junction had 12 bases not matched to a gene; V was cut back by 5 bases and J by 7 bases. The CDR3 extends over 15 amino acids. The V gene's germline CDR1 is ENHRY and CDR2 SYGVKD. The CDR3 region has the DNA TGTGCCATCAGTCTTGGACTAGCGAGCCACTCAGAGCAGTACTTC. Translation gives CAISLGLASHSEQYF.

This clonotype was counted between two and nine times. The chain has TRBV11-2 and TRBJ1-1; weak D call: TRBD1 (6 bases). Germline assignment: CDR1 SGHAT and CDR2 FQNNGV. Trimming pared 6 bases from V and 2 bases from J, leaving 16 bases between. CDR3 length: 15 residues. CDR3: CASRHTGGLNTEAFF. In nucleotides, the CDR3 is TGTGCCAGCAGGCACACCGGGGGGCTTAACACTGAAGCTTTCTTT.

Regarding this clonotype: One base away lies a much larger clone, so this may be a sequencing read error. The chain employs TRBV4-3 and TRBJ1-2; possible D gene TRBD1, 5 bases. CDR3 length: 16 residues. The V end lost 4 bases, the J end lost 6 bases, and 21 bases lay between the germline ends. Germline CDR1 is LGHNA and CDR2 is YSLEER. The CDR3 nucleotides read TGCGCCAGCAGCCGAGAAGTTAGGACACCCGAGAATGGCTACACCTTC. This codes for CASSREVRTPENGYTF.

A remark on this clonotype: This could be a read error, since a much larger clone is one nucleotide away. V usage is TRBV2 and J usage is TRBJ2-7; possible D gene TRBD1, 6 bases. Germline V gene sequence: CDR1 SNHLY, CDR2 FYNNEI. The CDR3 is 16 residues long. The CDR3 nucleotides are TGTACCAGCAGTGAAATCGGCAGGCAGGGGTCCCACGAGCAGTACTTC. Its translation: CTSSEIGRQGSHEQYF.

This clonotype was recorded at least ten times. The V gene is TRBV20-1, the J gene TRBJ2-2; either TRBD1 or TRBD2 may supply D (6 bases each). The V end lost 0 bases, the J end lost 7 bases, and 15 bases lay between the germline ends. CDR1 and CDR2 (germline): DFQATT, SNEGSKA (reference sequence). The CDR3 spans 15 residues. CDR3 sequence reads: CSARETGRSGGELFF. The CDR3 DNA follows: TGCAGTGCTAGAGAAACAGGGAGGTCAGGCGGGGAGCTGTTTTTT.

The chain employs TRBV7-2 and TRBJ1-2; D is perhaps TRBD1 (5 bases). CDR1 is SGHTA, CDR2 FQGNSA, per germline. Trimming removed 5 bases from V and 7 bases from J, with 20 bases in between. This CDR3 is built from 15 residues. As DNA, the CDR3 is TGTGCCAGCAGCCCACATGGGGCTCAGGACTTTGGCTACACCTTC. Its protein product is CASSPHGAQDFGYTF.

J is TRBJ2-7 and V is TRBV5-1, with 7 bases matching TRBD2. Losses at the gene ends were 6 bases for V and 4 bases for J; bases not matched to a gene: 7. Germline V gene lookup returns CDR1 SGHRS and CDR2 YFSETQ. The CDR3 contains 13 residues. CDR3 nucleotides: TGCGCCAGCACGGAGCGGGATGGGTACGAGCAGTACTTC. This gives the protein CASTERDGYEQYF.

The sample holds many counts of this clonotype. V gene TRBV4-3 combines with J gene TRBJ2-7, with D maybe TRBD2 (6 bases). This CDR3 has 14 amino acids. Germline V gives CDR1 LGHNA, CDR2 YSLEER. V gave up 0 bases and J gave up 4 bases, with 10 bases separating them. Written as DNA, the CDR3 is TGCGCCAGCAGCCAAGATACGCGGGGATACGAGCAGTACTTC. This sequence encodes CASSQDTRGYEQYF.

The V and J genes are TRBV5-6 and TRBJ2-2; 7 bases match TRBD1. Germline V gene lookup returns CDR1 SGHDT and CDR2 YYEEEE. This CDR3 has 13 amino acids. With 7 bases clipped from V and 1 base from J, the junction kept 1 base outside the gene matches. The CDR3 coding sequence is TGTGCCAGCCGACAGGGGAACACCGGGGAGCTGTTTTTT. Translated, it gives CASRQGNTGELFF.

A note on this clonotype: It is unclear where the CDR3 begins or ends on the DNA, so no DNA is shown, and the CDR3 is as TCRdb lists it. The gene calls are TRBV6-2 or TRBV6-3 and TRBJ1-1; the table's D call, TRBD1, has no DNA check behind it. The CDR3 contains 14 residues when both ends are counted. Germline V gene data show CDR1 as MNHEY and CDR2 as SVGEGT. The chain's CDR3 is CASSLTFGGTEAFF.

In its sample, this clonotype was seen many times. The chain joins TRBV9 to TRBJ2-3; TRBD1 might be the D (5 bases). This CDR3 has 14 residues. Looked up from germline, CDR1 is SGDLS and CDR2 is YYNGEE. The germline V and J ends were trimmed by 4 bases and 2 bases, with 11 bases remaining between them. The CDR3 here is CASSPDRNTDTQYF. The CDR3 DNA reads as TGTGCCAGCAGCCCTGACAGAAACACAGATACGCAGTATTTT.

This chain links TRBV28 with TRBJ2-7; no firm D call. Germline CDR1 and CDR2: MDHEN and SYDVKM. This CDR3 spans 15 amino acids. V dropped 4 bases and J dropped 0 bases, with 13 bases sitting between them. CDR3 DNA: TGTGCCAGCAGTTCCAGGTGGCTGGGCTCCTACGAGCAGTACTTC. Its translation: CASSSRWLGSYEQYF.

The chain employs TRBV5-6 and TRBJ2-1; 7 positions match TRBD2. CDR1 is SGHDT and CDR2 is YYEEEE in the germline V gene. The CDR3 is 14 amino acids. Trimming took 7 bases from V and 5 from J; bases not matched to a gene: 9. Here the CDR3 reads CASSGLPNHNEQFF. CDR3 bases: TGTGCCAGCTCGGGACTACCGAACCACAATGAGCAGTTCTTC.